Below, 16 T cell receptor beta chains from the same sample are listed, as sequenced in a study of cytomegalovirus exposure and HLA in healthy donors. This PCR relied on a set of 60 Vbeta primers and 13 Jbeta primers. Measured with immunoSEQ multiplex PCR; TCRdb has only the in-frame clones, and not every one. The sample consists of 150,000 to 200,000 clones, over 60% of them appearing once. Sequencing used PBMCs. The receptor set was obtained from a woman aged 30 to 39 in good health and CMV-seronegative.

The CDR3 DNA sequence: TGCGCCAGCAGCCAAGAGGGACTAGCTCTCACCGGGGAGCTGTTTTTT. This sequence encodes CASSQEGLALTGELFF. The rearrangement joins TRBV4-3 to TRBJ2-2, with 9 bases aligning to TRBD2. V was pared by 0 bases and J by 4 bases, with 3 bases of the junction left unmatched. There are 16 residues in the CDR3. The germline CDR1 and CDR2 sequences are LGHNA and YSLEER.

The CDR3 loop is CASSVVGGPSYEQYF. The CDR3 coding sequence is TGTGCCAGCAGCGTAGTAGGGGGCCCCAGCTACGAGCAGTACTTC. The rearrangement joins TRBV9 to TRBJ2-7; TRBD1 matches at 7 bases. The germline gives CDR1 SGDLS, CDR2 YYNGEE. This CDR3 is 15 amino acids long. V lost 0 bases, J lost 3 bases, and 6 bases stayed unmatched.

CDR3: CAWRRRSPFTGELFF. CDR3 in DNA: TGTGCCTGGAGGCGGCGGTCGCCGTTCACCGGGGAGCTGTTTTTT. The chain employs TRBV30 and TRBJ2-2; D unresolved. V gave up 3 bases and J gave up 4 bases, with 15 bases separating them. CDR1 and CDR2 (germline): GTSNPN, SVGIG (reference sequence). CDR3 length: 15 amino acids.

The J gene is TRBJ2-7, the V gene TRBV7-6, with 9 nucleotides matching TRBD1. The germline CDR1 and CDR2 sequences are SGHVS and FNYEAQ. This CDR3 has 16 amino acids. The J segment lost 4 bases and the V segment lost 4 bases, leaving 11 bases of the junction unmatched. The CDR3 DNA follows: TGTGCCAGCAGCTCATTAGAAGGACAGGGGCGGTACGAGCAGTACTTC. Translating it yields CASSSLEGQGRYEQYF. The entire variable domain, with the rest obtained from reference TRBV7-6 and TRBJ2-7, is as follows: GAGVSQSPRYKVTKRGQDVALRCDPISGHVSLYWYRQALGQGPEFLTYFNYEAQQDKSGLPNDRFSAERPEGSISTLTIQRTEQRDSAMYRCASSSLEGQGRYEQYFGPGTRLTVT.

This clone was counted a few times. The CDR3 sequence: CASSFEHFYGYTF. The CDR3 DNA reads TGTGCCAGCAGCTTCGAACATTTCTATGGCTACACCTTC. The chain carries TRBV7-6 and TRBJ1-2; D unclear. CDR1 is SGHVS, CDR2 FNYEAQ, per germline. V was clipped by 3 bases and J by 4 bases, with 9 bases between them. The CDR3 is made up of 13 amino acids.

This rearrangement joins TRBV19 to TRBJ1-2; D is perhaps TRBD1 (5 bases). Trimming removed 9 bases at V and 0 bases at J, with 8 bases between. Per germline, CDR1 LNHDA and CDR2 SQIVND (reference sequence). This CDR3 is built from 12 residues. This chain's CDR3 is CASRVANYGYTF. The CDR3 DNA is TGTGCCAGCAGGGTAGCTAACTATGGCTACACCTTC.

The chain has TRBV7-2 and TRBJ1-4; 9 bases are a match to TRBD1. CDR3 length: 18 residues. With V trimmed by 3 bases and J by 8 bases, 16 bases remained unmatched. Germline V gives CDR1 SGHTA, CDR2 FQGNSA. CDR3: CASSFAGGPGQGGEKLFF. CDR3 DNA: TGTGCCAGCAGCTTCGCGGGGGGTCCGGGACAGGGAGGGGAAAAACTGTTTTTT.

This clone has only a few counts. V and J are TRBV5-1 and TRBJ2-7, with TRBD1 identical over 7 bases. The V segment lost 6 bases and the J segment 4 bases; nucleotides outside the gene matches: 22. The CDR3 totals 18 residues. CDR1 is SGHRS, CDR2 YFSETQ, per germline. The CDR3: CASTPGGSPVGFIYEQYF. Written as DNA, the CDR3 is TGCGCCAGCACCCCAGGGGGATCGCCAGTTGGGTTTATATACGAGCAGTACTTC.

The V call is TRBV18, the J call TRBJ2-7, with 7 bases identical to TRBD2. CDR3 length: 16 residues. After removal of 2 bases from V and 0 bases from J, the junction contained 7 bases not matched to a gene. Germline V gives CDR1 KGHSH, CDR2 LQKENI. CDR3 DNA sequence: TGTGCCAGCTCACCAAGTTGGGGGGGTACCTCCTACGAGCAGTACTTC. It is translated as CASSPSWGGTSYEQYF. The variable domain in full, completed from reference TRBV18 and TRBJ2-7, reads NAGVMQNPRHLVRRRGQEARLRCSPMKGHSHVYWYRQLPEEGLKFMVYLQKENIIDESGMPKERFSAEFPKEGPSILRIQQVVRGDSAAYFCASSPSWGGTSYEQYFGPGTRLTVT.

The sample holds a few counts of this clone. This chain connects TRBV14 to TRBJ2-7, with D unresolved. Trimming left V 3 bases short and J 0 bases short, with 15 bases between. Germline CDR1 reads SGHDN; CDR2 reads FVKESK. The CDR3 has 16 residues. The chain's CDR3 is CASSHLYRVSSYEQYF. Here the CDR3 DNA reads TGTGCCAGCAGCCACCTATACAGAGTCAGCTCCTACGAGCAGTACTTC. The variable domain in full, completed from reference TRBV14 and TRBJ2-7, reads EAGVTQFPSHSVIEKGQTVTLRCDPISGHDNLYWYRRVMGKEIKFLLHFVKESKQDESGMPNNRFLAERTGGTYSTLKVQPAELEDSGVYFCASSHLYRVSSYEQYFGPGTRLTVT.

This clone showed up just a few times. The genes are TRBV5-1 and TRBJ2-2, with D possibly TRBD1 on 6 matching bases. The CDR3 consists of 14 residues. Germline V gives CDR1 SGHRS, CDR2 YFSETQ. Trimming removed 0 bases from V and 6 bases from J, with 9 bases in between. The CDR3, as DNA: TGCGCCAGCAGCTTGGCCACAGGGTCCGGGGAGCTGTTTTTT. Translation: CASSLATGSGELFF.

The rearrangement links TRBV28 to TRBJ2-7, with a weak D call TRBD2 (7 bases). The CDR3 loop spans 16 amino acids. The germline V gene encodes CDR1 MDHEN and CDR2 SYDVKM. V lost 7 bases to trimming and J lost 2 bases, with 21 bases between them. The CDR3, as DNA: TGTGCCAGCACCCATACGGTAGGGGGGGTCACCTACGAGCAGTACTTC. It codes for CASTHTVGGVTYEQYF.

This clone appeared a few times. The V and J genes are TRBV19 and TRBJ1-5; the D is unclear. Germline V gene lookup returns CDR1 LNHDA and CDR2 SQIVND (reference sequence). The CDR3 loop spans 14 amino acids. Trimming pared 3 bases from V and 4 bases from J, leaving 10 bases between. The CDR3 here is CASSIAGENQPQHF. CDR3 nucleotide sequence: TGTGCCAGTAGTATTGCGGGAGAAAATCAGCCCCAGCATTTT.

This clone was seen just once. The chain couples TRBV9 to TRBJ1-2, with 10 bases lining up with TRBD1. The V and J ends lost 5 bases and 1 base, in that order; junction bases with no gene match: 2. CDR1 and CDR2 from the germline V gene are SGDLS and YYNGEE. This CDR3 comprises 14 residues. The CDR3 DNA reads TGTGCCAGCAGAAGGACAGGGGGTAACTATGGCTACACCTTC. Amino acids: CASRRTGGNYGYTF.

The rearrangement links TRBV29-1 to TRBJ2-3, with TRBD1 matching 8 bases. The CDR3 has 16 amino acids. Germline V gene lookup returns CDR1 SQVTM and CDR2 ANQGSEA. J lost 1 base, V lost 1 base, and 7 bases had no gene match. CDR3 loop: CSVEGETGVGTDTQYF. For the CDR3, the DNA is TGCAGCGTTGAAGGGGAGACAGGGGTTGGCACAGATACGCAGTATTTT.

The chain recombines TRBV4-2 with TRBJ1-3; the match to TRBD1 covers 9 bases. CDR1 LGHNA and CDR2 YNFKEQ come from the germline V gene. V shed 5 bases and J 4 bases; nucleotides not matched to a gene: 18. The CDR3 spans 19 residues. CDR3 coding DNA: TGTGCCAGCAGCTACAGGGTAGCCGGGACAGGGATTTCCGGAAACACCATATATTTT. This codes for CASSYRVAGTGISGNTIYF.